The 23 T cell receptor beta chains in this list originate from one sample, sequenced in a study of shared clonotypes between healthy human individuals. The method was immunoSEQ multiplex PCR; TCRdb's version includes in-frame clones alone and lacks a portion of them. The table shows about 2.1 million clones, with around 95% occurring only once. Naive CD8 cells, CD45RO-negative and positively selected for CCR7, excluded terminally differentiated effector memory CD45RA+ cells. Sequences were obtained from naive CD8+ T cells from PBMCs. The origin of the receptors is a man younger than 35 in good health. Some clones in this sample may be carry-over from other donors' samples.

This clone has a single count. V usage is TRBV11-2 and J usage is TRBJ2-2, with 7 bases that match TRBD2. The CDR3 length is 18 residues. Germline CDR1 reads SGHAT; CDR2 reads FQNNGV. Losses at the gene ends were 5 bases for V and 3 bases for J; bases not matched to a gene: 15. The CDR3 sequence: CASSPAGGSGYHTGELFF. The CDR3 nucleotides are TGTGCCAGCAGCCCCGCCGGGGGTAGCGGGTATCACACCGGGGAGCTGTTTTTT.

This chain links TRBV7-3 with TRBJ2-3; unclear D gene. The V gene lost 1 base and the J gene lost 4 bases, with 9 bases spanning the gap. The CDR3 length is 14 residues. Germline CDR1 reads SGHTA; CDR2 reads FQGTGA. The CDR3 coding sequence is TGTGCCAGCAGCTTAAGGGTAGATGCAGATACGCAGTATTTT. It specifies CASSLRVDADTQYF. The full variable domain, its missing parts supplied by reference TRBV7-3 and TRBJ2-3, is GAGVSQTPSNKVTEKGKYVELRCDPISGHTALYWYRQSLGQGPEFLIYFQGTGAADDSGLPNDRFFAVRPEGSVSTLKIQRTERGDSAVYLCASSLRVDADTQYFGPGTRLTVL.

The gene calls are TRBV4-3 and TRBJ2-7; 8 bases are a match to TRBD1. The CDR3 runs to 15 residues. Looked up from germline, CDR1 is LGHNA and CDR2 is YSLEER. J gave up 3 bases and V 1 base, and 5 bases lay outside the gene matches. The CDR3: CASSQAFGTGYEQYF. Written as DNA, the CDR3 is TGCGCCAGCAGCCAAGCGTTCGGGACAGGCTACGAGCAGTACTTC.

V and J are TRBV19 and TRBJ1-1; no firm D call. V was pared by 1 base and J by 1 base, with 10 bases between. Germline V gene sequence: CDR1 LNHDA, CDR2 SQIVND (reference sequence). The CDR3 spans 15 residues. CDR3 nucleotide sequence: TGTGCCAGTAGTATAGTGGCAGGTACGAACACTGAAGCTTTCTTT. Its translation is CASSIVAGTNTEAFF. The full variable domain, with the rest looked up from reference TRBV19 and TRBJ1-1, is DGGITQSPKYLFRKEGQNVTLSCEQNLNHDAMYWYRQDPGQGLRLIYYSQIVNDFQKGDIAEGYSVSREKKESFPLTVTSAQKNPTAFYLCASSIVAGTNTEAFFGQGTRLTVV.

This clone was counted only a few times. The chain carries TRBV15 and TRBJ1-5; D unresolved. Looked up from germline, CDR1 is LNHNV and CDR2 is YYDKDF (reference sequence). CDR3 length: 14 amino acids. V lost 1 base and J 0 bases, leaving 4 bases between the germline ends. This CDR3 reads CATSRGYSNQPQHF. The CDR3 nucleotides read TGTGCCACCAGCAGAGGCTATAGCAATCAGCCCCAGCATTTT.

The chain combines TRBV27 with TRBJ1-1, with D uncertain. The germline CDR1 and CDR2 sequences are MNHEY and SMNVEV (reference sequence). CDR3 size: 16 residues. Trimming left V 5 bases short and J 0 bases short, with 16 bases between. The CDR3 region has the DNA TGTGCCAGCAGTCCCCGGACGGGAGCTGTGAACACTGAAGCTTTCTTT. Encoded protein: CASSPRTGAVNTEAFF.

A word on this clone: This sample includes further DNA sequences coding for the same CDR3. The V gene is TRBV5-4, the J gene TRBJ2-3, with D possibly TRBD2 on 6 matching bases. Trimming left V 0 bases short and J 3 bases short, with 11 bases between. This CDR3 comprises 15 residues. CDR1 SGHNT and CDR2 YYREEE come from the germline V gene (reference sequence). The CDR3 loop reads CASSLEGGGTDTQYF. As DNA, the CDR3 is TGTGCCAGCAGCTTGGAGGGTGGAGGGACAGATACGCAGTATTTT.

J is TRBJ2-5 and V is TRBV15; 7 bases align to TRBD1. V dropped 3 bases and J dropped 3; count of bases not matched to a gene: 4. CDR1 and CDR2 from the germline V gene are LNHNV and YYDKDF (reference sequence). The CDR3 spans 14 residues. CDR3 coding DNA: TGTGCCACCAGCAGGACAGGGTCGGAAGAGACCCAGTACTTC. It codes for CATSRTGSEETQYF.

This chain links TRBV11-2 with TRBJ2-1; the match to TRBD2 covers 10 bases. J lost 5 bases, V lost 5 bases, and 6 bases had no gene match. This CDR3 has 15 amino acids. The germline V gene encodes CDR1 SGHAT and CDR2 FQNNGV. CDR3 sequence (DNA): TGTGCCAGCAGCCCTCTAGCGGGAGCCAACAATGAGCAGTTCTTC. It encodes CASSPLAGANNEQFF.

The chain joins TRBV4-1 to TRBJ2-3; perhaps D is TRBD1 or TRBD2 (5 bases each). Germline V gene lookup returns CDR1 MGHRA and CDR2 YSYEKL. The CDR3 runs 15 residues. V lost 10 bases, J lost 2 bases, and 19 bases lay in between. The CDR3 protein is CATSGPELPTDTQYF. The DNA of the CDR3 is TGCGCCACCTCGGGGCCAGAGCTCCCCACAGATACGCAGTATTTT.

The CDR3 coding sequence is TGTGCCAGCAGCCAAGATTACAGCGGTGATGAGCAGTTCTTC. Amino acids: CASSQDYSGDEQFF. The chain employs TRBV14 and TRBJ2-1, with a tentative D call TRBD2 (5 bases). V lost 0 bases and J 8 bases, leaving 11 bases between the germline ends. CDR3 size: 14 residues. The germline gives CDR1 SGHDN, CDR2 FVKESK. The full variable domain, its missing parts supplied by reference TRBV14 and TRBJ2-1, is EAGVTQFPSHSVIEKGQTVTLRCDPISGHDNLYWYRRVMGKEIKFLLHFVKESKQDESGMPNNRFLAERTGGTYSTLKVQPAELEDSGVYFCASSQDYSGDEQFFGPGTRLTVL.

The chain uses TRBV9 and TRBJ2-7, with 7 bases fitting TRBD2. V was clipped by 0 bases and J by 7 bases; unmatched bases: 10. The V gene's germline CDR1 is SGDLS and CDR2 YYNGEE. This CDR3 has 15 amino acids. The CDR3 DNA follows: TGTGCCAGCAGCGTAGGGGGCGGGAGCGGTATAGAGCAGTACTTC. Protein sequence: CASSVGGGSGIEQYF.

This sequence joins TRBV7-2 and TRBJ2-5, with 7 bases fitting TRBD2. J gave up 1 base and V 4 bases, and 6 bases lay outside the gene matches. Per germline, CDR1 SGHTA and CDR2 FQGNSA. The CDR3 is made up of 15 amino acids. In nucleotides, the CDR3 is TGTGCCAGCAGCTCCCCCGGACTAGTCCAAGAGACCCAGTACTTC. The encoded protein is CASSSPGLVQETQYF.

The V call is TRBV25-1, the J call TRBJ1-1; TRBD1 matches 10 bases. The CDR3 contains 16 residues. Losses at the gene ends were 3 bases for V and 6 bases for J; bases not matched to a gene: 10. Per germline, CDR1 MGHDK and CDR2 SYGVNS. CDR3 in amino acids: CASSDGRQGALSEAFF. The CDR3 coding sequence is TGTGCCAGCAGTGATGGGAGACAGGGGGCGTTATCTGAAGCTTTCTTT.

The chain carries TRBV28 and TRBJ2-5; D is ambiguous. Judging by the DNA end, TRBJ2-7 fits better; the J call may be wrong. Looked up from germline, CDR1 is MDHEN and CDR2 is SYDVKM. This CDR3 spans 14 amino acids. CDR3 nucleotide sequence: TGTGCCAGCAGCCCCGAGGATCCCTCCTACGAGCAGTACTTC. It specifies CASSPEDPSYEQYF.

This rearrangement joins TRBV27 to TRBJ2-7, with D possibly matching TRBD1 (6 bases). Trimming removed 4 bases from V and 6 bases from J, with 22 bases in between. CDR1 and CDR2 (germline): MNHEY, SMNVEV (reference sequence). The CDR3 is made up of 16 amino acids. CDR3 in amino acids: CASSSHLDIKGVEQYF. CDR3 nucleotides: TGTGCCAGCAGTTCCCACTTGGACATCAAGGGGGTCGAGCAGTACTTC.

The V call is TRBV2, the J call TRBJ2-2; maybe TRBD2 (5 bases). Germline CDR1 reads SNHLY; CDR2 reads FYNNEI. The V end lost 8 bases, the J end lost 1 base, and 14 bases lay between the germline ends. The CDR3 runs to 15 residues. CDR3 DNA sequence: TGTGCCAGCGATTCCCAGCGGAGGAACACCGGGGAGCTGTTTTTT. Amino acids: CASDSQRRNTGELFF.

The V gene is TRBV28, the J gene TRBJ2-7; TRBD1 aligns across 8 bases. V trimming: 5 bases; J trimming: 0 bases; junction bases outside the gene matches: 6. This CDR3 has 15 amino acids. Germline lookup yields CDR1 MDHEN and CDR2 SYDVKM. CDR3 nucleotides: TGTGCCAGCAGTCCTAGGACAGGGAGCTCCTACGAGCAGTACTTC. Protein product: CASSPRTGSSYEQYF.

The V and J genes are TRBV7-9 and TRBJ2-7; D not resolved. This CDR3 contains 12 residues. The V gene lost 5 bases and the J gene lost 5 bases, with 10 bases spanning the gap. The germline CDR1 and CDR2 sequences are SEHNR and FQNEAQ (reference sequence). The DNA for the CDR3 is TGTGCCAGCAGCAACCTAGTCGACGAGCAGTACTTC. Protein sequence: CASSNLVDEQYF.

The CDR3 DNA reads as TGTGCCAGCAGTGAAGTTTGGACAGGTTCCTCACCCCTCCACTTT. Amino acids: CASSEVWTGSSPLHF. The chain employs TRBV28 and TRBJ1-6; the match to TRBD1 covers 7 bases. Germline V gene lookup returns CDR1 MDHEN and CDR2 SYDVKM. The CDR3 is made up of 15 amino acids. The trim removed 5 bases at V and 10 bases at J, leaving 11 bases unmatched.

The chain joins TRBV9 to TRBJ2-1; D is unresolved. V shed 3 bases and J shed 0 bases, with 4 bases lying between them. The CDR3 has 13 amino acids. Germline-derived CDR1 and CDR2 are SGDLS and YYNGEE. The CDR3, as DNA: TGTGCCAGCAGCGCGGACTCCTACAATGAGCAGTTCTTC. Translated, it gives CASSADSYNEQFF.

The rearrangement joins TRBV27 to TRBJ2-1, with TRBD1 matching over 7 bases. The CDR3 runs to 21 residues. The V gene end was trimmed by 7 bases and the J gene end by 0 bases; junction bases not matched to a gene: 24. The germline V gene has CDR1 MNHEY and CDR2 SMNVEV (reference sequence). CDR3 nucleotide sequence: TGTGCCAGCAAACTAAAGGGATACAGGGGCATAGGACACAGCTCCTACAATGAGCAGTTCTTC. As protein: CASKLKGYRGIGHSSYNEQFF.

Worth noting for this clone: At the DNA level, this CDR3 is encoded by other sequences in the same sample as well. This CDR3 reads CSVELGTPYEQYF. The CDR3, as DNA: TGCAGCGTTGAATTGGGGACACCCTACGAGCAGTACTTC. J is TRBJ2-7 and V is TRBV29-1; D perhaps matches TRBD1 (6 bases). The CDR3 is made up of 13 amino acids. CDR1 is SQVTM and CDR2 is ANQGSEA in the germline V gene. The germline V and J ends were trimmed by 2 bases and 2 bases, with 10 bases remaining between them.